This T cell receptor beta chain was identified during a study of blood T cells in healthy people across ages. This clonotype was recorded once. Its antigen is currently unknown. Study-level results: Per million T cells, TCR beta diversity dropped roughly linearly as age increased. Calculation of diversity from one million T cells yielded estimates considered to be underestimates.

Together with a sample-barcoded 5' primer, a J-beta primer mix was included in a second PCR lasting about 7 to 11 cycles. TCRdb re-derived calls from the 5' RACE reads in MiXCR, one entry per CDR3 protein. This sample has about a million distinct CDR3 sequences, with more than 30% found just once. V lost 1 base, J lost 5 bases, and 6 bases lay in between. Germline V lookup: CDR1 SGHTA, CDR2 FQGTGA. The CDR3 spans 13 residues. Per sample, at least 6 micrograms of total RNA were extracted. The source material was blood. The sequence was collected from a man aged 18 to 35 in good health. The gene calls are TRBV7-3 and TRBJ2-1, with a possible D match to TRBD2 (6 bases). The CDR3 loop reads CASSLIADNEQFF. The CDR3 nucleotides are TGTGCCAGCAGCTTAATAGCGGACAATGAGCAGTTCTTC.